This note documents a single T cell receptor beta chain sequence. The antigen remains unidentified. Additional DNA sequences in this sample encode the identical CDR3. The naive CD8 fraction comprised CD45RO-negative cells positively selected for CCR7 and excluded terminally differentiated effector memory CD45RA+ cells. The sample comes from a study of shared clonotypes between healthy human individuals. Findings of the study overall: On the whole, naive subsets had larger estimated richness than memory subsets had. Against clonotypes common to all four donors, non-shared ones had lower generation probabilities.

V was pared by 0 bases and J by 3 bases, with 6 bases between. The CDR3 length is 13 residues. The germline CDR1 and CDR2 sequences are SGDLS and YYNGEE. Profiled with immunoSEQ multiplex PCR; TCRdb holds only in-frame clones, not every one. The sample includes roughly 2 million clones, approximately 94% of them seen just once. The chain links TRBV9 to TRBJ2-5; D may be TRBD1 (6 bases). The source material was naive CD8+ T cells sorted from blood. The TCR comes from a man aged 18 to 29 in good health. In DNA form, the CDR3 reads TGTGCCAGCAGCGTAGACAGGGAAGAGACCCAGTACTTC. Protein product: CASSVDREETQYF. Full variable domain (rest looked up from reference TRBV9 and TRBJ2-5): DSGVTQTPKHLITATGQRVTLRCSPRSGDLSVYWYQQSLDQGLQFLIQYYNGEERAKGNILERFSAQQFPDLHSELNLSSLELGDSALYFCASSVDREETQYFGPGTRLLVL.